The source of this TCR beta chain is a study of blood T cell repertoires in COVID-19. Original handling: Researchers report that nucleated cell counts were estimated from reference gene primer amplification. The assay was immunoSEQ multiplex PCR, and TCRdb's table has in-frame clones only and misses some. V and J calls and clone size follow that table, whereas D and trimming were derived from the DNA. This table holds 65,000 to 95,000 clones, approximately 91% found once. V dropped 6 bases and J dropped 4 bases, with 9 bases sitting between them. The CDR3 length is 13 residues. Germline CDR1 SNHLY, CDR2 FYNNEI.

The sample was peripheral blood. The chain joins TRBV2 to TRBJ1-4; possible D gene TRBD1, 5 bases. The origin of this receptor is a man between 65 and 85 years old with acute or convalescent COVID-19. CDR3 sequence (DNA): TGTGCCAGCAGGACAGACCTTAATGAAAAACTGTTTTTT. Translation gives CASRTDLNEKLFF.